Shown below are 23 T cell receptor beta chains from a single sample sequenced in a study of blood T cell repertoires in COVID-19. Clones were sequenced by immunoSEQ multiplex PCR, and TCRdb holds only the in-frame ones, with some missing. The profile shows 130,000 to 150,000 clones, 60% to 80% of them singletons. The sequenced sample consisted of peripheral blood. The receptors shown here come from a man in his forties or fifties with active or convalescent COVID-19.

The chain carries TRBV28 and TRBJ2-3; tentatively, D is TRBD2 (6 bases). This CDR3 is 13 amino acids long. The germline V gene encodes CDR1 MDHEN and CDR2 SYDVKM. V was shortened by 5 bases and J by 7 bases, with 13 bases between the two germline ends. CDR3 nucleotides: TGTGCCAGCAGTCTGACTAGTCCTTATACGCAGTATTTT. This translates into CASSLTSPYTQYF.

The rearrangement uses TRBV6-5 and TRBJ2-2; TRBD1 might be the D (6 bases). V lost 7 bases, J lost 3 bases, and 9 bases lay in between. Germline CDR1 reads MNHEY; CDR2 reads SVGAGI. This CDR3 is built from 13 residues. The CDR3 bases are TGTGCCAGCAAACAGGGTGACACCGGGGAGCTGTTTTTT. Translated, it gives CASKQGDTGELFF.

The chain carries TRBV3-1 (or the pseudogene TRBV3-2) and TRBJ1-2, with TRBD1 as a possible D gene (6 bases). Trimming left V 4 bases short and J 5 bases short, with 11 bases between. Germline-derived CDR1 and CDR2 are LGHDT and YNNKEL (reference sequence). The CDR3 is made up of 13 amino acids. The CDR3 loop is CASSPGGQYGYTF. CDR3 nucleotides: TGTGCCAGCAGCCCGGGGGGCCAATATGGCTACACCTTC.

The chain combines TRBV21-1 with TRBJ2-1; TRBD2, the D gene given by the table, was not confirmed from the DNA. TRBV21-1 is a listed pseudogene. This CDR3 region has 16 residues. This chain's CDR3 is CASSKGSGVDYNEQFF. CDR3 DNA: TGTGCCAGCAGCAAAGGGAGCGGAGTGGATTACAATGAGCAGTTCTTC.

The chain combines TRBV10-1 with TRBJ2-2; D is unresolved. Trimming cost V 5 bases and J 5 bases, with 9 bases left between them. From germline, CDR1 is WNHNN and CDR2 SYGVQD (reference sequence). CDR3 size: 13 residues. This chain's CDR3 is CASSRQVTGELFF. In DNA, the CDR3 is TGCGCCAGCAGTCGCCAGGTGACCGGGGAGCTGTTTTTT.

J is TRBJ1-2 and V is TRBV28; D might be TRBD1 (5 bases). This CDR3 comprises 13 residues. The V gene's germline CDR1 is MDHEN and CDR2 SYDVKM. V lost 10 bases, J lost 8 bases, and 20 bases lay in between. The CDR3 spells CATNLGPLGGYTF. Written as DNA, the CDR3 is TGTGCCACTAACTTGGGGCCCTTAGGGGGCTACACCTTC.

The rearrangement links TRBV11-2 to TRBJ2-1; TRBD2 agrees at 7 bases. Trimming took 5 bases from V and 2 from J; bases not matched to a gene: 6. The CDR3 length is 15 residues. Germline V gene data show CDR1 as SGHAT and CDR2 as FQNNGV. CDR3 nucleotides: TGTGCCAGCAGCCCTCCGGGAGGCGCCTACAATGAGCAGTTCTTC. Its protein product is CASSPPGGAYNEQFF.

CDR3 protein: CASSLLGLGEAFF. CDR3 sequence (DNA): TGTGCCAGCAGTTTGTTGGGACTTGGGGAAGCTTTCTTT. The chain uses TRBV12-3 or TRBV12-4 and TRBJ1-1; perhaps TRBD1 as D (5 bases). This CDR3 region has 13 residues. V shed 3 bases and J shed 8 bases, with 13 bases lying between them.

The chain has TRBV5-5 and TRBJ2-3; TRBD1 might be the D (6 bases). V lost 6 bases and J 0 bases, leaving 11 bases between the germline ends. The CDR3 length is 14 residues. CDR1 and CDR2 from the germline V gene are SGHKS and YYEKEE (reference sequence). The DNA for the CDR3 is TGTGCCAGCACCCCGACAGGAAGCACAGATACGCAGTATTTT. Its protein is CASTPTGSTDTQYF. The full variable domain, completed using reference TRBV5-5 and TRBJ2-3, is DAGVTQSPTHLIKTRGQQVTLRCSPISGHKSVSWYQQVLGQGPQFIFQYYEKEERGRGNFPDRFSARQFPNYSSELNVNALLLGDSALYLCASTPTGSTDTQYFGPGTRLTVL.

The chain is built from TRBV19 and TRBJ2-3; D perhaps matches TRBD2 (6 bases). V was clipped by 6 bases and J by 11 bases, with 12 bases between them. The germline CDR1 and CDR2 sequences are LNHDA and SQIVND (reference sequence). This CDR3 has 11 residues. CDR3 nucleotides: TGTGCCAGTAGCAATGGGGGAGGGCAGTATTTT. Translated: CASSNGGGQYF. Complete variable domain (other parts from reference TRBV19 and TRBJ2-3): DGGITQSPKYLFRKEGQNVTLSCEQNLNHDAMYWYRQDPGQGLRLIYYSQIVNDFQKGDIAEGYSVSREKKESFPLTVTSAQKNPTAFYLCASSNGGGQYFGPGTRLTVL.

This rearrangement joins TRBV4-1 to TRBJ2-7; 7 positions agree with TRBD2. The CDR3 extends over 14 amino acids. Trimming took 4 bases from V and 1 from J; bases not matched to a gene: 4. Germline values: CDR1 MGHRA, CDR2 YSYEKL. CDR3 sequence: CASSPLAVSYEQYF. Written as DNA, the CDR3 is TGCGCCAGCAGCCCCCTAGCGGTTTCCTACGAGCAGTACTTC.

The table lists this clone with a count of one. The chain combines TRBV4-1 with TRBJ2-4, with 10 bases aligning to TRBD1. Germline CDR1 MGHRA, CDR2 YSYEKL. J was trimmed by 2 bases and V by 5 bases; bases with no gene match: 12. The CDR3 is 18 amino acids. The CDR3 loop is CASSLGQGLGETKNIQYF. The CDR3 nucleotides are TGCGCCAGCAGCTTGGGACAGGGGCTTGGGGAGACCAAAAACATTCAGTACTTC.

The chain combines TRBV28 with TRBJ2-2, with 7 bases aligning to TRBD2. CDR3 length: 15 amino acids. Germline V CDR1 and CDR2: MDHEN, SYDVKM. With V trimmed by 3 bases and J by 2 bases, 3 bases remained unmatched. The CDR3 DNA sequence: TGTGCCAGCAGTTTCGGGGGGTTCAACACCGGGGAGCTGTTTTTT. The encoded protein is CASSFGGFNTGELFF.

J is TRBJ2-7 and V is TRBV28; the D gene is possibly TRBD1 (5 bases). The CDR3 is 16 residues long. Germline lookup yields CDR1 MDHEN and CDR2 SYDVKM. V lost 5 bases and J 2 bases, leaving 19 bases between the germline ends. The DNA of the CDR3 is TGTGCCAGCAGTCCCCTCCTCGGACAAAGCCCCTACGAGCAGTACTTC. It yields the protein CASSPLLGQSPYEQYF. The full variable domain, its missing parts supplied by reference TRBV28 and TRBJ2-7, is DVKVTQSSRYLVKRTGEKVFLECVQDMDHENMFWYRQDPGLGLRLIYFSYDVKMKEKGDIPEGYSVSREKKERFSLILESASTNQTSMYLCASSPLLGQSPYEQYFGPGTRLTVT.

The chain uses TRBV14 and TRBJ2-1; 13 bases match TRBD2. The length of the CDR3 is 13 residues. V lost 1 base, J lost 16 bases, and 4 bases stayed unmatched. Per germline, CDR1 SGHDN and CDR2 FVKESK. CDR3 coding DNA: TGTGCCAGCAGCCAAGCACTAGCGGGAGGGCACTTCTTC. Translated, it gives CASSQALAGGHFF.

This chain connects TRBV11-2 to TRBJ2-2; D is unclear. V gave up 6 bases and J gave up 0 bases, with 11 bases separating them. This CDR3 is built from 15 residues. The germline CDR1 and CDR2 sequences are SGHAT and FQNNGV. CDR3 nucleotides: TGTGCCAGCAGGAGTCTAAACTCGAACACCGGGGAGCTGTTTTTT. Translation: CASRSLNSNTGELFF.

The chain employs TRBV27 and TRBJ2-7; 8 bases match TRBD2. CDR3 length: 15 amino acids. CDR1 is MNHEY and CDR2 is SMNVEV in the germline V gene (reference sequence). J gave up 5 bases and V 2 bases, and 8 bases lay outside the gene matches. CDR3 nucleotide sequence: TGTGCCAGCAGTTTACCCCGGGAGGGCCCCGACGAGCAGTACTTC. Translation gives CASSLPREGPDEQYF.

The rearrangement uses TRBV7-9 and TRBJ2-5; D perhaps matches TRBD2 (6 bases). Germline CDR1 is SEHNR and CDR2 is FQNEAQ (reference sequence). V was clipped by 2 bases and J by 5 bases, with 12 bases between them. The CDR3 runs 14 residues. CDR3 DNA: TGTGCCAGCAGCTTACGTAGCAGCGGGGAGACCCAGTACTTC. Protein: CASSLRSSGETQYF.

The chain employs TRBV28 and TRBJ1-1; D not certain. The length of the CDR3 is 15 residues. CDR1 and CDR2 (germline): MDHEN, SYDVKM. With 4 bases removed from V and 0 bases from J, the gap between germline ends came to 12 bases. This chain's CDR3 is CASSSDLWMNTEAFF. The CDR3 nucleotides are TGTGCCAGCAGTTCGGACTTATGGATGAACACTGAAGCTTTCTTT.

This chain connects TRBV9 to TRBJ1-3; maybe TRBD1 (6 bases). Per germline, CDR1 SGDLS and CDR2 YYNGEE. CDR3 length: 14 amino acids. V lost 3 bases, J lost 3 bases, and 10 bases lay in between. CDR3: CASSAYRVGNTIYF. As DNA, the CDR3 is TGTGCCAGCAGCGCCTACAGGGTTGGAAACACCATATATTTT.

The V gene is TRBV11-3, the J gene TRBJ1-1, with D unclear. The CDR3 sequence is 13 residues long. Deletions cut 5 bases from V and 5 bases from J, with 12 bases between. Germline V gene data show CDR1 as SGHNT and CDR2 as YENEEA. The CDR3 protein is CASSRGLGTEAFF. The CDR3 DNA is TGTGCCAGCAGCCGTGGACTGGGGACTGAAGCTTTCTTT.

The V gene is TRBV2, the J gene TRBJ2-2, with TRBD1 as a possible D gene (6 bases). The V end was cut by 6 bases, the J end by 1 base, with 9 bases between. Germline V lookup: CDR1 SNHLY, CDR2 FYNNEI. The CDR3 extends over 14 amino acids. The CDR3 DNA follows: TGTGCCAGCAGCGCGGACAGGAACACCGGGGAGCTGTTTTTT. Translated, it gives CASSADRNTGELFF.

The chain uses TRBV7-9 and TRBJ2-3; 7 nucleotides align to TRBD2. Germline-derived CDR1 and CDR2 are SEHNR and FQNEAQ (reference sequence). With 0 bases clipped from V and 2 bases from J, the junction kept 5 bases outside the gene matches. There are 16 residues in the CDR3. The CDR3 bases are TGTGCCAGCAGCTTAGCGGCGGGAGCCTACACAGATACGCAGTATTTT. It is translated as CASSLAAGAYTDTQYF.